This TCR beta chain was sequenced during a study of cytomegalovirus exposure and HLA in healthy donors. Study-level points and caveats: It was reported that the classifier diagnosed cytomegalovirus status with high specificity and sensitivity in both the original and validation cohorts. Clonal expansion was found to be greater in HLA-associated TCR beta chains than in equally common others in a later analysis.

This clone was picked up one time. Its antigen is still unknown. The PCR had 60 Vbeta and 13 Jbeta primers. Here immunoSEQ multiplex PCR was the method, and the copy in TCRdb shows in-frame clones only, minus some. The sample contains 170,000 or so clones, 60% to 85% of which appear only once. The source is a woman between 45 and 60 years old in good health and CMV-seropositive. Sample: PBMCs.

The CDR3 DNA sequence: TGTGCCAGCAGCTTGCGTCTTGCCAGTTCCTACAATGAGCAGTTCTTC. It specifies CASSLRLASSYNEQFF. The J gene is TRBJ2-1, the V gene TRBV5-6; D uncertain. The CDR3 is 16 amino acids. V was trimmed by 1 base and J by 1 base, leaving 12 bases between them. Looked up from germline, CDR1 is SGHDT and CDR2 is YYEEEE.